This passage covers 12 T cell receptor beta chains from one sample sequenced in a study of T cells in Graves' hyperthyroidism and ophthalmopathy. The investigators amplified TCR beta CDR3 regions from RNA transcripts. Using the HTBI primer set, a first-round RT-PCR was run on the TCR CDR3. TCRdb processed the multiplex PCR reads anew with MiXCR; each CDR3 protein has one entry. There are hundreds of thousands of distinct CDR3 sequences in the sample; 20% occur only once, and under 35% lies in the top ten. The sequencing sample was made of blood. Source of these receptors: a man in his thirties or forties with Graves' ophthalmopathy.

This clonotype was detected ten times or more. This rearrangement joins TRBV28 to TRBJ2-7; TRBD2 agrees at 10 bases. The ends lost 6 bases at V and 7 bases at J; junction bases unmatched: 6. The CDR3 has 13 residues. CDR1 and CDR2 from the germline V gene are MDHEN and SYDVKM. The CDR3 spells CASSEPGLAEQYF. The CDR3 DNA reads as TGTGCCAGCAGCGAGCCGGGACTAGCGGAGCAGTACTTC.

This clonotype appeared many times. The chain uses TRBV11-1 and TRBJ1-1; the D gene is possibly TRBD1 (5 bases). The V gene lost 5 bases and the J gene lost 8 bases, with 12 bases spanning the gap. The CDR3 has 12 residues. CDR1 and CDR2 from the germline V gene are SGHAT and FQDESV (reference sequence). The CDR3 DNA reads as TGTGCCAGCAGCGTGGACGGGACGGAAGCTTTCTTT. This codes for CASSVDGTEAFF.

The gene calls are TRBV27 and TRBJ2-1; D might be TRBD1 (5 bases). Trimming removed 4 bases from V and 9 bases from J, with 10 bases in between. Germline V gene sequence: CDR1 MNHEY, CDR2 SMNVEV (reference sequence). This CDR3 is built from 12 residues. CDR3 bases: TGTGCCAGCAGTTCGACAGTAGGTGAGCAGTTCTTC. Amino acids: CASSSTVGEQFF.

The chain carries TRBV20-1 and TRBJ2-1; 9 bases agree with TRBD1. The CDR3 consists of 17 residues. With 1 base clipped from V and 4 bases from J, the junction kept 11 bases outside the gene matches. Germline loops: CDR1 DFQATT, CDR2 SNEGSKA (reference sequence). The CDR3 coding sequence is TGCAGTGCTAGAGCGGGGTCCGGGACAGGGAAATACAATGAGCAGTTCTTC. Its protein product is CSARAGSGTGKYNEQFF.

This clonotype was recorded a few times. A much larger clonotype is one base distant, so this may be a read error. The CDR3 sequence is CAGSLTGELFF. The DNA for the CDR3 is TGTGCCGGCAGCTTAACCGGGGAGCTGTTTTTT. The V call is TRBV11-2, the J call TRBJ2-2; D remains unclear. Germline CDR1 reads SGHAT; CDR2 reads FQNNGV. The CDR3 spans 11 residues. Filled out from reference TRBV11-2 and TRBJ2-2, the complete variable domain reads EAGVAQSPRYKIIEKRQSVAFWCNPISGHATLYWYQQILGQGPKLLIQFQNNGVVDDSQLPKDRFSAERLKGVDSTLKIQPAKLEDSAVYLCAGSLTGELFFGEGSRLTVL.

This clonotype was counted a few times. V is TRBV30 and J is TRBJ1-5; D not resolved. The CDR3 runs 15 residues. V was cut by 3 bases and J by 7 bases, with 19 bases left in between. Germline loops: CDR1 GTSNPN, CDR2 SVGIG (reference sequence). As DNA, the CDR3 is TGTGCCTGGAGAAACAGAGTAGCTGTGGGCCAGCCCCAGCATTTT. Its translation: CAWRNRVAVGQPQHF.

Many counts were recorded for this clonotype. V usage is TRBV2 and J usage is TRBJ2-5, with 8 bases identical to TRBD1. V gave up 4 bases and J gave up 5 bases; unmatched junction bases: 6. CDR1 SNHLY and CDR2 FYNNEI come from the germline V gene. The CDR3 contains 14 residues. CDR3 DNA sequence: TGTGCCAGCAGTGGGGCAGGGGGCATGGAGACCCAGTACTTC. It encodes CASSGAGGMETQYF.

The chain uses TRBV7-2 and TRBJ2-2, with D tentatively TRBD2 (6 bases). This CDR3 contains 14 residues. Germline values: CDR1 SGHTA, CDR2 FQGNSA. Trimming removed 3 bases from V and 3 bases from J, with 8 bases in between. For the CDR3, the DNA is TGTGCCAGCAGCTTGGGACTTGACACCGGGGAGCTGTTTTTT. Translation gives CASSLGLDTGELFF.

V usage is TRBV5-4 and J usage is TRBJ2-3; D is possibly TRBD2 (5 bases). The germline V gene encodes CDR1 SGHNT and CDR2 YYREEE (reference sequence). The CDR3 covers 15 residues. Trimming cost V 0 bases and J 2 bases, with 10 bases left between them. CDR3 DNA sequence: TGTGCCAGCAGCTTGGCCGGGAATCCCACAGATACGCAGTATTTT. Translation gives CASSLAGNPTDTQYF.

Remarks on this clonotype: The junction shows a germline mismatch at one end, possibly a read error. The chain uses TRBV7-6 and TRBJ1-1; D gene uncertain. The CDR3 is 13 amino acids. The germline V gene encodes CDR1 SGHVS and CDR2 FNYEAQ. CDR3 protein: CVSSLGMNTEAFF. DNA of the CDR3: TGTGTCAGCAGCTTAGGCATGAACACTGAAGCTTTCTTT.

This clonotype was detected ten times or more. V gene TRBV11-2 combines with J gene TRBJ1-1; 7 bases are shared with TRBD1. In germline, CDR1 is SGHAT, CDR2 FQNNGV. V trimming: 5 bases; J trimming: 2 bases; junction bases outside the gene matches: 5. There are 14 residues in the CDR3. This CDR3 reads CASSRDRLNTEAFF. CDR3 sequence (DNA): TGTGCCAGCAGCCGGGACAGACTTAACACTGAAGCTTTCTTT.

This clonotype was counted ten times or more. The genes are TRBV5-1 and TRBJ2-1; maybe TRBD1 (5 bases). The CDR3 is 15 residues long. V lost 0 bases and J 3 bases, leaving 10 bases between the germline ends. From germline, CDR1 is SGHRS and CDR2 YFSETQ. The CDR3 is CASSLATVVYNEQFF. CDR3 nucleotide sequence: TGCGCCAGCAGCTTGGCGACAGTCGTCTACAATGAGCAGTTCTTC.